A selection of T cell receptor beta chains follows, all from one sample in a study. One entry per CDR3 protein, called by TCRdb with MiXCR from the 5' RACE reads. The sample has approximately 40,000 distinct CDR3 sequences; roughly 31% are singletons. The specimen sequenced was tumor-infiltrating memory CD4+ T cells sorted from the breast tumor. These receptors were taken from a female donor with breast cancer. The CDR3 runs from the conserved cysteine through the conserved F or W. D genes are given only for firm matches. Not all rows give a size; the values are once, few, many and, for expanded clones, a class.

cdr3_nt	cdr3_aa	d_call	v_call	j_call	clone_size
TGTGCCAGCAGTTCCGGACTAGCGAGAGTTCAGTACTTC	CASSSGLARVQYF	TRBD2	TRBV7-9	TRBJ2-7	.
TGCAGTGCTAGCGTCCGTAGCAATCAGCCCCAGCATTTT	CSASVRSNQPQHF	.	TRBV20-1	TRBJ1-5	.
TGTGCCAGCAGTTCTGACATAATGACGGACCTGGCATTT	CASSSDIMTDLAF	.	TRBV6-6	TRBJ1-4	.
TGTGCCAGCAGCGCCCGGACAGCTCCCTACGAGCAGTACTTC	CASSARTAPYEQYF	.	TRBV9	TRBJ2-7	few
TGCGCCGGCAGCCAAACCCGGTCGAACACTGAAGCTTTCTTT	CAGSQTRSNTEAFF	.	TRBV4-1	TRBJ1-1	once
TGTGCCAGCATCCCGGCCGCCAGAACAGATACGCAGTATTTT	CASIPAARTDTQYF	.	TRBV5-6	TRBJ2-3	.
TGTGCCAGCAGCTTAGGCACAGATTATGGCTACACCTTC	CASSLGTDYGYTF	.	TRBV7-9	TRBJ1-2	many
TGTGCCAGCAGTGACGTGGAGACCACTGAAGCTTTCTTT	CASSDVETTEAFF	.	TRBV27	TRBJ1-1	.
TGTGCCAGCACGGGCACCGGGGAGCTGTTTTTT	CASTGTGELFF	.	TRBV28	TRBJ2-2	few
TGTGCCAGCATGGCTAACGTCGGGGGCTTATCCTACGAGCAGTACTTC	CASMANVGGLSYEQYF	.	TRBV6-2/TRBV6-3	TRBJ2-7	.
TGCGCCAGCAGCGGGACTAGTTACGAGCAGTACTTC	CASSGTSYEQYF	TRBD2	TRBV10-1	TRBJ2-7	few
TGTGCTAGCAAAAGAGGGGGCGAGCAGTACTTC	CASKRGGEQYF	.	TRBV6-5	TRBJ2-7	.
TGTGCCAGCAGCTTGTGGGCGGGAGGGCGTAACGAGCAGTACTTC	CASSLWAGGRNEQYF	TRBD2	TRBV5-4	TRBJ2-7	.
TGCGCCAGCAGCTCGGGACAGGGGCCAGAAGCTTTCTTT	CASSSGQGPEAFF	TRBD1	TRBV5-1	TRBJ1-1	.
TGTACCAGCAGGAGAGCGGGGCACACCGGGGAGCTGTTTTTT	CTSRRAGHTGELFF	TRBD2	TRBV12-3/TRBV12-4	TRBJ2-2	.
TGCGCCAGCAGCTTGGAACCCTTAGGCGAGCAGTACTTC	CASSLEPLGEQYF	.	TRBV5-1	TRBJ2-7	.
TGTGCCACCAGAGCGGGACTAGCGGGTTCCTACGAGCAGTACTTC	CATRAGLAGSYEQYF	TRBD2	TRBV15	TRBJ2-7	many
TGTGCCAGCAAAAGCCAGGGCCCCACCGGGGAGCTGTTTTTT	CASKSQGPTGELFF	.	TRBV2	TRBJ2-2	.
TGTGCCAGCAGCTTAGAACAGTACTACGAGCAGTACTTC	CASSLEQYYEQYF	.	TRBV11-1	TRBJ2-7	.
TGTGCCACCCTATTCCTGCTCCCCAGGGGCCTTTACTACGAGCAGTACTTC	CATLFLLPRGLYYEQYF	.	TRBV24-1	TRBJ2-7	few
TGCGCCAGCAGCCCCCGGGCTAGCGGGGGGGGGTTCTACAATGAGCAGTTCTTC	CASSPRASGGGFYNEQFF	TRBD2	TRBV5-1	TRBJ2-1	.
TGCAGTGCTACGACAGGGGTGAAGGAAGAACTGTTTTTT	CSATTGVKEELFF	TRBD1	TRBV20-1	TRBJ1-4	once
TGCAGTGCTAGAGGCGCGCCGCAGGGATGGATTTACGAGCAGTACTTC	CSARGAPQGWIYEQYF	.	TRBV20-1	TRBJ2-7	.
TGTGTCAGCAGCTCCGGGACAGAGGGCACCGGGGAGCTGTTTTTT	CVSSSGTEGTGELFF	TRBD1	TRBV7-7	TRBJ2-2	few
TGCGCCAGCAGCTTGCAAGCATGGGACAGGGATGAAAAACTGTTTTTT	CASSLQAWDRDEKLFF	TRBD1	TRBV5-1	TRBJ1-4	.
TGTGCCAGCACCCCGATGGGAGAATTCGTCGGTACGCAGTATTTT	CASTPMGEFVGTQYF	.	TRBV6-2/TRBV6-3	TRBJ2-3	few
TGCAGTGCTACAAGGGGACAGGGGGCTTTCCAGCCCCAGCATTTT	CSATRGQGAFQPQHF	TRBD1	TRBV20-1	TRBJ1-5	.
TGTGCCAGCTCACCAGACGGAAGCTCCTACAATGAGCAGCTCTTC	CASSPDGSSYNEQLF	.	TRBV18	TRBJ2-1	.
TGTGCCAGCAGTTTCAGGGGGTCTGCAACTAATGAAAAACTGTTTTTT	CASSFRGSATNEKLFF	TRBD1	TRBV28	TRBJ1-4	few
TGTGCCATCTTGAGCGGGGGATTTGGCTACACCTTC	CAILSGGFGYTF	.	TRBV7-2	TRBJ1-2	many
TGTGCCAGCAGCCAAGATTTCGCCATGATGGTAGCGGGGTTTCAAGAGACCCAGTACTTC	CASSQDFAMMVAGFQETQYF	TRBD2	TRBV4-2	TRBJ2-5	.
TGTGCCAGCAGTGGAGTGCAGAGCAATCAGCCCCAGCATTTT	CASSGVQSNQPQHF	.	TRBV27	TRBJ1-5	.
TGTGCCAGCAGCTGGACAGGGGGCGACGGAGAGACCCAGTACTTC	CASSWTGGDGETQYF	TRBD1	TRBV5-5	TRBJ2-5	.
TGCAGTGCTAGCGGCTATAGCACAGATACGCAGTATTTT	CSASGYSTDTQYF	.	TRBV20-1	TRBJ2-3	few
TGTGCCAGCAGCGTTCGAGGGGGCGGTCGCTCTGGGGCCAACGTCCTGACTTTC	CASSVRGGGRSGANVLTF	TRBD1	TRBV9	TRBJ2-6	.
TGTGCCAGCAGTGAACGGTGGGGTTCCGAGCAGTACTTC	CASSERWGSEQYF	.	TRBV6-1	TRBJ2-7	.
TGCAGTGCAGAGGGACTAGCGGGAGCCCCCCGGTACAATGAGCAGTTCTTC	CSAEGLAGAPRYNEQFF	TRBD2	TRBV20-1	TRBJ2-1	.
TGTGCCAGCAGCGTAGCGGGGGGCGTCTACGAGCAGTACTTC	CASSVAGGVYEQYF	.	TRBV9	TRBJ2-7	many
TGTGCCATCAGTGAGCTAGAAAGCCAAGAGACCCAGTACTTC	CAISELESQETQYF	.	TRBV10-3	TRBJ2-5	many
TGTGCCAGCAGCACTAGCGTTCAAGAGACCCAGTACTTC	CASSTSVQETQYF	TRBD2	TRBV7-2	TRBJ2-5	.
TGTGCCAGCAGCTTATTTAACAATGAGCAGTTCTTC	CASSLFNNEQFF	.	TRBV7-2	TRBJ2-1	.
TGCGCCAGTACGATCAGGGGGCTAACGAATGAGCAGTTCTTC	CASTIRGLTNEQFF	TRBD1	TRBV5-1	TRBJ2-1	.
TGCGCCAGCAGCTTGCAACAAGAGACCCAGTACTTC	CASSLQQETQYF	.	TRBV5-1	TRBJ2-5	few
TGTGCCAGCAGCCAGCCCCGGGACGGCTACTACAATGAGCAGTTCTTC	CASSQPRDGYYNEQFF	.	TRBV4-2	TRBJ2-1	many
TGTGCCAGCAGCTCCCCAGGGACATCTAACATTCAGTACTTC	CASSSPGTSNIQYF	.	TRBV5-4	TRBJ2-4	few
TGTGCCAGCAGCCTCGGGGCTAGCCAGTTCGCCCAGTACTTC	CASSLGASQFAQYF	.	TRBV12-3/TRBV12-4	TRBJ2-5	.
TGCGCCAGCAGCCAAAGATCGGACAGGGGAACGAACTCCTACGAGCAGTACTTC	CASSQRSDRGTNSYEQYF	TRBD1	TRBV4-3	TRBJ2-7	few
TGTGCCAGCAGCCAGGGCGGGAGTACGTCAGATACGCAGTATTTT	CASSQGGSTSDTQYF	TRBD2	TRBV4-2	TRBJ2-3	few
TGTGCCAGCAGTTACGAAAGGACAGGGGGCAGTACGATAGATGGCTACACCTTC	CASSYERTGGSTIDGYTF	TRBD1	TRBV6-5	TRBJ1-2	.